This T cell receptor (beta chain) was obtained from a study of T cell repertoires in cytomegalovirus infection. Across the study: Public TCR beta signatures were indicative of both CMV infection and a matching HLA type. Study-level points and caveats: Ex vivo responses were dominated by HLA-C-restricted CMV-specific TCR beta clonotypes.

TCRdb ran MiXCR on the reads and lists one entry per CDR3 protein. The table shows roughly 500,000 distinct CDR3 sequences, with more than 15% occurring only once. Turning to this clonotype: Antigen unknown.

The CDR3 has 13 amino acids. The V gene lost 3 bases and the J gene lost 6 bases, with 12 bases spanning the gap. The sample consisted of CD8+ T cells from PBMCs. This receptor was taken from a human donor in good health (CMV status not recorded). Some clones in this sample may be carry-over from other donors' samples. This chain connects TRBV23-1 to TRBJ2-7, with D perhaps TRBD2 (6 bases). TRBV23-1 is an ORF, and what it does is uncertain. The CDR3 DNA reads TGCGCCAGCAGTCACCCGGAGGGTCGCGAGCAGTACTTC. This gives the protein CASSHPEGREQYF.